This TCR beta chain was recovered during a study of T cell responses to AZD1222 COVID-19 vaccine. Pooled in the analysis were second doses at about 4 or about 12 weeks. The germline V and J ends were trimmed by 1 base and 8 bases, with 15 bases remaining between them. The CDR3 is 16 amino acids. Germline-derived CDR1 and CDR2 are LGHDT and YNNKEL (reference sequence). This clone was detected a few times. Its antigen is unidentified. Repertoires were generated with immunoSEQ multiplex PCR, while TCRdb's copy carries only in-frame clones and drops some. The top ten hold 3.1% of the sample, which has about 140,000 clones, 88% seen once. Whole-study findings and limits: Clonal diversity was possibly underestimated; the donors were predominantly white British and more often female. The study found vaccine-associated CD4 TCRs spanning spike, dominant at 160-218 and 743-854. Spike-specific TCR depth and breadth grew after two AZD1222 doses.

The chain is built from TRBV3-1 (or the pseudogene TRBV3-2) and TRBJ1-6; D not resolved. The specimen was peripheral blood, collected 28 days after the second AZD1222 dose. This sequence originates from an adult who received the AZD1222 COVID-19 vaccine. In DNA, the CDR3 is TGTGCCAGCAGCCAAGTGGTGGGATACAGATATTCACCCCTCCACTTT. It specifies CASSQVVGYRYSPLHF.